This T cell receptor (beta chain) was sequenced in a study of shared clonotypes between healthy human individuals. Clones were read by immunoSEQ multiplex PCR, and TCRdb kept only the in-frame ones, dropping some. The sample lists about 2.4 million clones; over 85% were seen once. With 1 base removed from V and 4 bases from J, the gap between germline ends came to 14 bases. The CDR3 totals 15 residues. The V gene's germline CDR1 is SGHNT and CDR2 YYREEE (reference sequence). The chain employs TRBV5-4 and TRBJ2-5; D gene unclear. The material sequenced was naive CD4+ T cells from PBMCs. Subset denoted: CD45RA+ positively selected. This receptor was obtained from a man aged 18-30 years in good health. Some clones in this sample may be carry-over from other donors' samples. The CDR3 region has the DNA TGTGCCAGCAGCTTGTCTTTAACCGGCCCAGAGACCCAGTACTTC. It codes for CASSLSLTGPETQYF.